This entry concerns a single TCR beta chain. The antigen remains unidentified. These data belong to a study of T cell responses to AZD1222 COVID-19 vaccine. The protocol was immunoSEQ multiplex PCR, while the TCRdb copy is restricted to in-frame clones and leaves out a portion. Of over 150,000 clones listed, roughly nine tenths were seen once; the top ten hold about 19%. The V end lost 8 bases, the J end lost 3 bases, and 17 bases lay between the germline ends. Germline V gene sequence: CDR1 MNHEY, CDR2 SMNVEV (reference sequence). The CDR3 has 16 amino acids. The study's findings and limits: Among those given AZD1222, only 6 or 7 were seropositive at baseline.

V and J are TRBV27 and TRBJ1-6; no firm D call. The sequenced sample was peripheral blood, obtained on day 0 of AZD1222 vaccination. This clonotype was obtained from an adult in good health. CDR3 in DNA: TGTGCCAGCTCCAAGACGGTCTCTGGCTATAATTCACCCCTCCACTTT. Protein product: CASSKTVSGYNSPLHF.